Included here is one T cell receptor (beta chain) sequence, with context. Its specificity is not known. The second PCR ran about 7 to 12 cycles with a sample-barcoded 5' primer and J-beta primers. Each CDR3 protein gets one entry after TCRdb re-called the 5' RACE reads with MiXCR. The table includes around 1.5 million distinct CDR3 sequences, roughly 40% detected once. V shed 7 bases and J 3 bases; nucleotides not matched to a gene: 12. This CDR3 has 17 amino acids. Germline V gives CDR1 KGHSH, CDR2 LQKENI. Individuals who donated were healthy Caucasians from Russia aged roughly 6 to 100. The data belong to a study of blood T cells in healthy people across ages. Study results and caveats: Long-lived donors exceeded aged donors in naive CD4+ cells and diversity.

The TCR originated in a woman aged 18 to 35 in good health. The sample taken for sequencing was blood. The chain joins TRBV18 to TRBJ2-3, with 11 positions matching TRBD2. This CDR3 is CASLLGLAVLLTDTQYF. For the CDR3, the DNA is TGTGCCAGCTTACTGGGACTAGCGGTACTTCTGACAGATACGCAGTATTTT.